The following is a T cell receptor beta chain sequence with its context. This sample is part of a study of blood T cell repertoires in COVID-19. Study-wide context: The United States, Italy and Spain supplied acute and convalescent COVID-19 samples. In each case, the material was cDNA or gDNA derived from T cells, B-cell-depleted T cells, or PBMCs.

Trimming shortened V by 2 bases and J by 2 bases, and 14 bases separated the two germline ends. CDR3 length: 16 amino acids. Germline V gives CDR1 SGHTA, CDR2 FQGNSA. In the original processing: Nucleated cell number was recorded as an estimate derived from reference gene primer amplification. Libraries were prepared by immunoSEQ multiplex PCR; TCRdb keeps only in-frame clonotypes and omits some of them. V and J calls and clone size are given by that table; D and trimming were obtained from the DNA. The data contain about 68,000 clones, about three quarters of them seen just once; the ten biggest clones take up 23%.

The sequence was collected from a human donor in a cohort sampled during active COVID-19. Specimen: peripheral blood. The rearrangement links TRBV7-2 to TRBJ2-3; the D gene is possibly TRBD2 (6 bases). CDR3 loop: CASSLRTTLITDTQYF. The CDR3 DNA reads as TGTGCCAGCAGCTTACGGACTACCCTAATCACAGATACGCAGTATTTT.